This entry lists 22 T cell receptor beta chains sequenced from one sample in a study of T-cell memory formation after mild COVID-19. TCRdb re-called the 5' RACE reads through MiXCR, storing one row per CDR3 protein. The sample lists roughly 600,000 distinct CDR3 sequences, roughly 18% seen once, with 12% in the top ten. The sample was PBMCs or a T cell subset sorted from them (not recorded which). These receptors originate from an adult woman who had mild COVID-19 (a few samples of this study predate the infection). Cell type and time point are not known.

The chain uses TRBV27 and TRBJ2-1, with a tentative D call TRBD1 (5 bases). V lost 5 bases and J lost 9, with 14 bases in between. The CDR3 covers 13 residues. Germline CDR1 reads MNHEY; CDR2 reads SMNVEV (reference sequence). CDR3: CASSSRQSSEQFF. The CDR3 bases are TGTGCCAGCAGTAGCCGACAGAGTAGTGAGCAGTTCTTC.

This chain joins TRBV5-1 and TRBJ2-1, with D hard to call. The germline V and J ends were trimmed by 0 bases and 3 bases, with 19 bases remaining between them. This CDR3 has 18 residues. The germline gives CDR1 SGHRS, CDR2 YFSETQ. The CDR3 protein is CASSLEKLVGEFYNEQFF. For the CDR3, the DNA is TGCGCCAGCAGCTTGGAGAAGTTGGTAGGAGAGTTCTACAATGAGCAGTTCTTC.

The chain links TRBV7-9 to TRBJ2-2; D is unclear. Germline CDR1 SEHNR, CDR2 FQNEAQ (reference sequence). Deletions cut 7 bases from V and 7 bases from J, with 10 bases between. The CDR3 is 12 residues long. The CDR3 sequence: CASTGDNGELFF. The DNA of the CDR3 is TGTGCCAGCACTGGGGATAACGGGGAGCTGTTTTTT.

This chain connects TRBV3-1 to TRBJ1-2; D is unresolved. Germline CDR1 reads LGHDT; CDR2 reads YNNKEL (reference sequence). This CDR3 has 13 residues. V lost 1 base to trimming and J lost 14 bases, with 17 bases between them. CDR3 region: CASSQGEGPVGTF. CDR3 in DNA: TGTGCCAGCAGCCAAGGAGAAGGGCCCGTCGGGACCTTC.

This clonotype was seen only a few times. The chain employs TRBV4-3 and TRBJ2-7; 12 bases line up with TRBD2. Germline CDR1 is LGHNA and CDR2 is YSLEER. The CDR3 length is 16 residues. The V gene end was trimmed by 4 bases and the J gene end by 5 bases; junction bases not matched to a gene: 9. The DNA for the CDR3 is TGCGCCAGCAGCCCCCTAGCGGGAGGGCCGCGGAACGAGCAGTACTTC. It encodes CASSPLAGGPRNEQYF.

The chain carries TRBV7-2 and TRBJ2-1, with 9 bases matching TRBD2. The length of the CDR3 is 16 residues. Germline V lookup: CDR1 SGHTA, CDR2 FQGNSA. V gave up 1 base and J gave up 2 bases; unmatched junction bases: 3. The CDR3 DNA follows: TGTGCCAGCAGCTTAGTTCTAGCGGGGACCTACAATGAGCAGTTCTTC. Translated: CASSLVLAGTYNEQFF.

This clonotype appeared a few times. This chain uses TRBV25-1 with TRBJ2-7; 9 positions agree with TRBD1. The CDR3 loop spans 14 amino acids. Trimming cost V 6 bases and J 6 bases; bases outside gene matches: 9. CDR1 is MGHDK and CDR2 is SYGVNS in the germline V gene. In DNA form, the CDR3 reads TGTGCCAGCAGCCCCCTGGGACAGGGTTTCGAGCAGTACTTC. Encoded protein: CASSPLGQGFEQYF.

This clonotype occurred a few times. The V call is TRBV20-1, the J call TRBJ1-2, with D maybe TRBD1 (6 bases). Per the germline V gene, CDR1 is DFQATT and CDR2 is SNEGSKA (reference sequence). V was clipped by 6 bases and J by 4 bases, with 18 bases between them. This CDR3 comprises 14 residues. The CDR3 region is CSARHQGSGYGYTF. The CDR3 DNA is TGCAGTGCGCGCCATCAGGGGTCAGGCTATGGCTACACCTTC.

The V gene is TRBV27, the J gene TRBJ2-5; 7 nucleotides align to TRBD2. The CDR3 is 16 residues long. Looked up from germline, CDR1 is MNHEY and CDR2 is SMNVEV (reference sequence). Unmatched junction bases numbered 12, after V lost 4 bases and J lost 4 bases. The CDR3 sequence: CASSSSLLPGGETQYF. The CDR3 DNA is TGTGCCAGCAGTTCCTCACTATTACCGGGAGGAGAGACCCAGTACTTC.

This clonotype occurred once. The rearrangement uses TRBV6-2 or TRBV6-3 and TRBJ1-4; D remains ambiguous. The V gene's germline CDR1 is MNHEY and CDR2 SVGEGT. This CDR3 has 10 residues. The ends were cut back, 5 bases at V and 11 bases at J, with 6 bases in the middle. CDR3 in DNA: TGTGCCAGCAGTGGCCAGAAACTGTTTTTT. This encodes CASSGQKLFF.

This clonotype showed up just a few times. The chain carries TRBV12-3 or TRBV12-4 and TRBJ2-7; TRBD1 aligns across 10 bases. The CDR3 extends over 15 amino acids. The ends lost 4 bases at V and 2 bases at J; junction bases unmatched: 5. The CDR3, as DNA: TGTGCCAGCAGTTGGGGACAGGGGACGACCTACGAGCAGTACTTC. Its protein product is CASSWGQGTTYEQYF.

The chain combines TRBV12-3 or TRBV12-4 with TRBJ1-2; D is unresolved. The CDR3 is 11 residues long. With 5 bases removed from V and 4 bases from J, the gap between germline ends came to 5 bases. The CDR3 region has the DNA TGTGCCAGCAGTGAGTCCTATGGCTACACCTTC. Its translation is CASSESYGYTF.

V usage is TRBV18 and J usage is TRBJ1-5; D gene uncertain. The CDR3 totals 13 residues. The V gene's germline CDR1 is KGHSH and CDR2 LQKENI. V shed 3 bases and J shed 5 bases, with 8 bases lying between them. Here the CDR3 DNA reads TGTGCCAGCTCACCGGGGTTCGATCAGCCCCAGCATTTT. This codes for CASSPGFDQPQHF.

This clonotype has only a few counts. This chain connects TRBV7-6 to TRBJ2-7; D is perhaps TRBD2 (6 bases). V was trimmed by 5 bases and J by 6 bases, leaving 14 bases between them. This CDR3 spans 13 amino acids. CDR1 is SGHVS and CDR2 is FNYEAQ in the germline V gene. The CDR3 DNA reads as TGTGCCAGCAGCCCCGCGGGGTCCCCCGAGCAGTACTTC. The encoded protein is CASSPAGSPEQYF.

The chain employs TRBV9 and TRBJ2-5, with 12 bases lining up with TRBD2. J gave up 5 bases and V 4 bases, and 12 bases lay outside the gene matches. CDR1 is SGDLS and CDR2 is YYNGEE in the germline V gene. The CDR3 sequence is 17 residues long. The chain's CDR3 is CASSPHMGLAGGETQYF. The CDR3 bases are TGTGCCAGCAGCCCGCATATGGGGCTAGCGGGGGGGGAGACCCAGTACTTC.

The CDR3 DNA reads as TGTGCCAGCAGCTCGGTGGCGGGAGAAAATAATGAGCAGTTCTTC. Its translation: CASSSVAGENNEQFF. The V and J genes are TRBV7-2 and TRBJ2-1; TRBD2 matches 7 bases. The CDR3 contains 15 residues. Germline CDR1 reads SGHTA; CDR2 reads FQGNSA. J was trimmed by 7 bases and V by 4 bases; bases with no gene match: 10.

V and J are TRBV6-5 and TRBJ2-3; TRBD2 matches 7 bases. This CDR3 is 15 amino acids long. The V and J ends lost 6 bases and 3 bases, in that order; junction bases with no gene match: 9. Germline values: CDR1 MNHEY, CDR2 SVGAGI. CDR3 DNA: TGTGCCAGCAGAGACCGCGGGAGTGGAACAGATACGCAGTATTTT. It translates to CASRDRGSGTDTQYF.

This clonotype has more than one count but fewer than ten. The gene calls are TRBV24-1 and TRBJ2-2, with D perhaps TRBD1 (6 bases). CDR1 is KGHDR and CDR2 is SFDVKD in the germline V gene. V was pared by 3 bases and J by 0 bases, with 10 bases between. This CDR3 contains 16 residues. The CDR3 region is CATSDVGHPNTGELFF. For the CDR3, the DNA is TGTGCCACCAGTGATGTGGGACACCCGAACACCGGGGAGCTGTTTTTT.

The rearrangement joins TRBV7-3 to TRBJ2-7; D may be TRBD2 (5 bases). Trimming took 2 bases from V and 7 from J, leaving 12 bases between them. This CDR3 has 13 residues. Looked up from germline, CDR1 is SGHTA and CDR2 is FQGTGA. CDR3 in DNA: TGTGCCAGCAGCTTACGGCCTAGAGGGGAGCAGTACTTC. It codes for CASSLRPRGEQYF.

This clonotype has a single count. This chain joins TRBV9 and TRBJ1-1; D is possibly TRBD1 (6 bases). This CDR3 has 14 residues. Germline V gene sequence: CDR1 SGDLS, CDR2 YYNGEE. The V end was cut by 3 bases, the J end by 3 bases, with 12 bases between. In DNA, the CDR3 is TGTGCCAGCAGCGCCCTGGACAGTCACACTGAAGCTTTCTTT. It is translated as CASSALDSHTEAFF.

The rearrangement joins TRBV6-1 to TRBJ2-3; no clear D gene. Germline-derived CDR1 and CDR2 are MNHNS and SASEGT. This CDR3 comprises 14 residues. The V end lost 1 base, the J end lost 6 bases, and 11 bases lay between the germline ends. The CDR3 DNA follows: TGTGCCAGCAGTGAAGTAGTGGGTTCGGATACGCAGTATTTT. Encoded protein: CASSEVVGSDTQYF.

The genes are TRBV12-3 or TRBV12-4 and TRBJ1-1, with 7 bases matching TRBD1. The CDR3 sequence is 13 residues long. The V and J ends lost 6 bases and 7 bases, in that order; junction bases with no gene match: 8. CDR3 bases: TGTGCCAGCAGAAGCCGGGACAGACGTGAAGCTTTCTTT. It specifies CASRSRDRREAFF.